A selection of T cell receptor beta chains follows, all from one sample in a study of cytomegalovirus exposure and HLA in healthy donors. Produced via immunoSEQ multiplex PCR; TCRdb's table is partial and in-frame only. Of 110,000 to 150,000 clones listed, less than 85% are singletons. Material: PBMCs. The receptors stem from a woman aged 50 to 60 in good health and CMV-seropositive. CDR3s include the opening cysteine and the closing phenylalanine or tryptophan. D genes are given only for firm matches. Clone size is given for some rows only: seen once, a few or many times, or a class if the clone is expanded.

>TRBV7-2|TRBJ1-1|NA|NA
TGTGCCAGCAGCTTCTCTGTGAACACTGAAGCTTTCTTT
CASSFSVNTEAFF
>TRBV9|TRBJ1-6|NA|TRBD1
TGTGCCAGCAGCGTAGAACCGGGACAGTTTTCACCCCTCCACTTT
CASSVEPGQFSPLHF
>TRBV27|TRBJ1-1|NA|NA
TGTGCCAGCAGTTTGTTAGGGGCCACTGAAGCTTTCTTT
CASSLLGATEAFF
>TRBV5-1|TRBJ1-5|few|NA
TGCGCCAGCAGCTTGGTAGGGGCCGGTCAGCCCCAGCATTTT
CASSLVGAGQPQHF
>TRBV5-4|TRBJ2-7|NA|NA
TGTGCCAGCAGGGAGTCTAGCGCGTCCTACGAGCAGTACTTC
CASRESSASYEQYF
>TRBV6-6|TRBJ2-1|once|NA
TGTGCCAGCAGCCCGTTGAATGAGCAGTTCTTC
CASSPLNEQFF
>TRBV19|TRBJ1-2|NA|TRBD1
TGTGCCAGTAGTGTGGGAGGACAGGGACAAACTTATGGCTACACCTTC
CASSVGGQGQTYGYTF
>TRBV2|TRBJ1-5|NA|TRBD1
TGTGCCAGCAGTGAAGCGAATGCAGGGGGTCAGCCCCAGCATTTT
CASSEANAGGQPQHF
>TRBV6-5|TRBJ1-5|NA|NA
TGTGCCAGCAGTTACGGCAGGGTGGGTCAGCCCCAGCATTTT
CASSYGRVGQPQHF
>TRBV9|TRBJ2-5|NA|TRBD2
TGTGCCAGCAGCGTAGGTGTTAGCGGGGGGGGAAAAGAGACCCAGTACTTC
CASSVGVSGGGKETQYF
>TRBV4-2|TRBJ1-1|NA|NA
TGTGCCAGCAGCCAAGATGGGGTTCGGGGGACTGAAGCTTTCTTT
CASSQDGVRGTEAFF
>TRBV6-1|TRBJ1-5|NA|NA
TGTGCCACCACCTCCCGACAGGGCAATCAGCCCCAGCATTTT
CATTSRQGNQPQHF
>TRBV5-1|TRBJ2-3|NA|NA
TGCGCCAGCAGCCCAGTTCCGGGAGCAGATACGCAGTATTTT
CASSPVPGADTQYF
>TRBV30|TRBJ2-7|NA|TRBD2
TGTGCCTGGAGTGTACTGGGACTAGCGGGAGACGAGCAGTACTTC
CAWSVLGLAGDEQYF
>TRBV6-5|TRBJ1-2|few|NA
TGTGCCAGCAGTTGGGGGGGCTCTAACTATGGCTACACCTTC
CASSWGGSNYGYTF
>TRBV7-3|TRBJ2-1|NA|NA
TGTGCCAGCAGCTTGGGGAGGTACGGTTACAATGAGCAGTTCTTC
CASSLGRYGYNEQFF
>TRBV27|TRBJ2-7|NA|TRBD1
TGTGCCAGCAGCTCGAAACCGGGACAGTCCTACGAGCAGTACTTC
CASSSKPGQSYEQYF
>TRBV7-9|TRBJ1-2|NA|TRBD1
TGTGCCAGCAGCGCGACCTCCGGGACAGTCTATGGCTACACCTTC
CASSATSGTVYGYTF